The entry below gives a single T cell receptor beta chain sequence along with its context. The PCR had 60 Vbeta and 13 Jbeta primers. TCRdb's table, derived via immunoSEQ multiplex PCR, lists solely in-frame clones and lacks some. The table includes some 200,000 clones, 81% detected once. This sample was taken from a study of cytomegalovirus exposure and HLA in healthy donors. The source of this sequence is a man aged 50 to 60 in good health and CMV-seronegative. The material sequenced was PBMCs.

The DNA of the CDR3 is TGTGCCAGCAGTTTATCCGACTTGCCCCAGCATTTT. As protein: CASSLSDLPQHF. V and J are TRBV28 and TRBJ1-5, with D uncertain. CDR3 size: 12 residues. Germline V CDR1 and CDR2: MDHEN, SYDVKM. V was pared by 1 base and J by 9 bases, with 7 bases between.